The 26 T cell receptor beta chains listed next were all sequenced from one sample in a study of blood T cell repertoires in COVID-19. This table comes from immunoSEQ multiplex PCR, and its TCRdb copy is limited to in-frame clones, with some not included. The table lists 45,000 or so clones, roughly 90% of them singletons. Sequenced sample: peripheral blood. These receptors originate from a man at least 80 years old with acute or convalescent COVID-19.

The V and J genes are TRBV3-1 (or the pseudogene TRBV3-2) and TRBJ2-2; 8 bases map to TRBD1. V gave up 5 bases and J gave up 4 bases; unmatched junction bases: 6. Germline loops: CDR1 LGHDT, CDR2 YNNKEL (reference sequence). The CDR3 is made up of 15 amino acids. This CDR3 reads CASSFGQGGTGELFF. CDR3 DNA sequence: TGTGCCAGCAGCTTTGGACAGGGAGGCACCGGGGAGCTGTTTTTT.

The chain couples TRBV11-2 to TRBJ1-4; the D is unclear. This CDR3 comprises 16 residues. The germline gives CDR1 SGHAT, CDR2 FQNNGV. Trimming stripped 2 bases from V and 1 base from J, with 11 bases between. The DNA of the CDR3 is TGTGCCAGCAGCTTATCGGGTTCTATAACTAATGAAAAACTGTTTTTT. Encoded protein: CASSLSGSITNEKLFF.

The V call is TRBV25-1, the J call TRBJ1-4; the D is unclear. V was trimmed by 7 bases and J by 4 bases, leaving 10 bases between them. CDR1 and CDR2 (germline): MGHDK, SYGVNS. The CDR3 loop spans 13 amino acids. CDR3 coding DNA: TGTGCCAGCATATCTCGGGATAATGAAAAACTGTTTTTT. The encoded protein is CASISRDNEKLFF.

This chain uses TRBV10-2 with TRBJ2-6; D uncertain. Looked up from germline, CDR1 is WSHSY and CDR2 is SAAADI. This CDR3 is 15 amino acids long. The V end was cut by 6 bases, the J end by 0 bases, with 9 bases between. The CDR3 spells CASSEVLSGANVLTF. The DNA for the CDR3 is TGCGCCAGCAGCGAGGTCCTCTCTGGGGCCAACGTCCTGACTTTC.

J is TRBJ2-6 and V is TRBV11-2, with 7 bases lining up with TRBD1. The CDR3 extends over 16 amino acids. Germline loops: CDR1 SGHAT, CDR2 FQNNGV. The junction had 13 bases not matched to a gene; V was cut back by 5 bases and J by 9 bases. DNA for the CDR3: TGTGCCAGCAGCCGAGAAAGGACAGGAGTCGGCAACGTCCTGACTTTC. Amino acids: CASSRERTGVGNVLTF.

J is TRBJ2-3 and V is TRBV7-5; the D segment call TRBD2 is taken from the table without a DNA check. TRBV7-5 is noted as a pseudogene. The CDR3 loop spans 16 amino acids. CDR3 residues: CVRSLAGGGSGDTQYF. The CDR3 DNA sequence: TGTGTCAGAAGCTTAGCCGGCGGGGGTTCGGGAGATACGCAGTATTTT.

The V and J genes are TRBV2 and TRBJ1-2, with D maybe TRBD1 (5 bases). CDR3 length equals 11 residues. CDR1 is SNHLY and CDR2 is FYNNEI in the germline V gene. V was clipped by 6 bases and J by 7 bases, with 9 bases between them. The CDR3 bases are TGTGCCAGCAGGGGGCCTGGTGGCTACACCTTC. Translating it yields CASRGPGGYTF.

The rearrangement joins TRBV12-3 or TRBV12-4 to TRBJ1-1, with no clear D. The CDR3 loop spans 12 amino acids. V was clipped by 5 bases and J by 8 bases, with 12 bases between them. The CDR3 protein is CASSKRETEAFF. CDR3 nucleotides: TGTGCCAGCAGTAAGCGGGAGACGGAAGCTTTCTTT.

The chain is built from TRBV11-2 and TRBJ2-2; maybe TRBD2 (6 bases). The CDR3 extends over 16 amino acids. The V end lost 2 bases, the J end lost 0 bases, and 10 bases lay between the germline ends. Per the germline V gene, CDR1 is SGHAT and CDR2 is FQNNGV. As DNA, the CDR3 is TGTGCCAGCAGCTTATTACGGGGGTCGAACACCGGGGAGCTGTTTTTT. This gives the protein CASSLLRGSNTGELFF.

The J gene is TRBJ1-2, the V gene TRBV5-5; 7 bases fit TRBD1. The CDR3 is 15 amino acids. Germline CDR1 is SGHKS and CDR2 is YYEKEE (reference sequence). J was trimmed by 3 bases and V by 2 bases; bases with no gene match: 7. This CDR3 is CASSLNPGGYYGYTF. DNA for the CDR3: TGTGCCAGCAGCTTAAATCCAGGGGGGTACTATGGCTACACCTTC.

This rearrangement joins TRBV19 to TRBJ2-2; D perhaps matches TRBD2 (7 bases). Germline V gene lookup returns CDR1 LNHDA and CDR2 SQIVND (reference sequence). The CDR3 is 14 amino acids. V lost 7 bases and J 12 bases, leaving 21 bases between the germline ends. The CDR3 here is CASNYPGGAGKLFF. CDR3 in DNA: TGTGCCAGTAACTACCCTGGGGGGGCAGGGAAGCTGTTTTTT.

V gene TRBV5-1 combines with J gene TRBJ2-7, with a tentative D call TRBD2 (6 bases). V shed 4 bases and J shed 0 bases, with 11 bases lying between them. Germline CDR1 and CDR2: SGHRS and YFSETQ. The CDR3 totals 14 residues. Here the CDR3 reads CASSTVGGSYEQYF. CDR3 sequence (DNA): TGCGCCAGCAGCACGGTCGGGGGCTCCTACGAGCAGTACTTC.

The V call is TRBV7-8, the J call TRBJ2-5, with 8 nucleotides matching TRBD1. J was trimmed by 5 bases and V by 3 bases; bases with no gene match: 11. The CDR3 runs 16 residues. Germline V gene data show CDR1 as SGHVS and CDR2 as FQNEAQ. The CDR3 loop reads CASSFDGRGHRETQYF. The CDR3 bases are TGTGCCAGCAGCTTCGATGGCAGGGGGCATCGGGAGACCCAGTACTTC.

This clone was observed a single time. CDR3 residues: CASSLGGLAGSDTQYF. As DNA, the CDR3 is TGTGCCAGCAGCTTAGGTGGTCTAGCGGGGTCAGATACGCAGTATTTT. The J gene is TRBJ2-3, the V gene TRBV7-2, with 9 bases matching TRBD2. Germline CDR1 SGHTA, CDR2 FQGNSA. The V and J ends lost 1 base and 4 bases, in that order; junction bases with no gene match: 6. This CDR3 contains 16 residues.

The CDR3 is CASSNRDYSNQPQHF. CDR3 DNA sequence: TGTGCCAGTAGTAACCGGGACTATAGCAATCAGCCCCAGCATTTT. This chain connects TRBV19 to TRBJ1-5; D may be TRBD1 (5 bases). Germline V gives CDR1 LNHDA, CDR2 SQIVND (reference sequence). Trimming removed 4 bases from V and 0 bases from J, with 10 bases in between. The CDR3 runs 15 residues.

This clone was detected a few times. The chain has TRBV4-1 and TRBJ1-5; 8 bases align to TRBD1. Germline V gene data show CDR1 as MGHRA and CDR2 as YSYEKL. This CDR3 has 15 amino acids. The ends lost 0 bases at V and 6 bases at J; junction bases unmatched: 4. The CDR3 loop is CASSQDQDRVQPQHF. The CDR3 DNA is TGCGCCAGCAGCCAAGATCAGGACAGGGTTCAGCCCCAGCATTTT.

The chain is built from TRBV7-8 and TRBJ1-2; tentatively, D is TRBD1 (6 bases). Trimming removed 5 bases from V and 0 bases from J, with 19 bases in between. The CDR3 spans 17 residues. Germline V gene data show CDR1 as SGHVS and CDR2 as FQNEAQ. The CDR3 region is CASSRRDIFRPNYGYTF. As DNA, the CDR3 is TGTGCCAGCAGCCGCCGGGACATCTTCCGGCCTAACTATGGCTACACCTTC.

V gene TRBV11-2 combines with J gene TRBJ1-5, with 8 bases fitting TRBD1. V lost 1 base and J lost 7; bases outside the gene matches: 0. The CDR3 length is 13 residues. Germline V gene data show CDR1 as SGHAT and CDR2 as FQNNGV. Here the CDR3 reads CASSLGDRQPQHF. As DNA, the CDR3 is TGTGCCAGCAGCTTAGGGGACAGGCAGCCCCAGCATTTT.

This clone was counted a few times. The chain employs TRBV2 and TRBJ2-2; no firm D call. V lost 6 bases and J 8 bases, leaving 13 bases between the germline ends. The germline CDR1 and CDR2 sequences are SNHLY and FYNNEI. The CDR3 covers 13 residues. This chain's CDR3 is CASRLGPLGELFF. The CDR3 DNA follows: TGTGCCAGCAGATTGGGCCCCCTGGGGGAGCTGTTTTTT.

This sequence joins TRBV5-4 and TRBJ1-4; D is unclear. Trimming pared 0 bases from V and 5 bases from J, leaving 17 bases between. The CDR3 has 17 amino acids. Germline CDR1 reads SGHNT; CDR2 reads YYREEE (reference sequence). Here the CDR3 DNA reads TGTGCCAGCAGCTTGGACCCTGCGGCTTCTCTCAATGAAAAACTGTTTTTT. This codes for CASSLDPAASLNEKLFF.

The V call is TRBV10-3, the J call TRBJ1-1, with D uncertain. V lost 5 bases to trimming and J lost 1 base, with 11 bases between them. This CDR3 contains 14 residues. Germline assignment: CDR1 ENHRY and CDR2 SYGVKD. CDR3 in DNA: TGTGCCATCAGTTTTTCCGGGGAGAACACTGAAGCTTTCTTT. It encodes CAISFSGENTEAFF.

The chain recombines TRBV3-1 (or the pseudogene TRBV3-2) with TRBJ2-5; 10 bases map to TRBD2. This CDR3 has 14 amino acids. Trimming at V came to 4 bases and at J to 5 bases, leaving 4 bases not matched to a gene. Germline V gives CDR1 LGHDT, CDR2 YNNKEL (reference sequence). The CDR3 coding sequence is TGTGCCAGCAGCCTAGCGGGGGGAGATGAGACCCAGTACTTC. Translated, it gives CASSLAGGDETQYF.

The V gene is TRBV19, the J gene TRBJ2-3, with 7 positions matching TRBD1. The CDR3 spans 15 residues. After removal of 3 bases from V and 4 bases from J, the junction contained 7 bases not matched to a gene. Germline CDR1 LNHDA, CDR2 SQIVND (reference sequence). In DNA form, the CDR3 reads TGTGCCAGTAGTATCGAGGGGACAGTCCCAGATACGCAGTATTTT. Protein product: CASSIEGTVPDTQYF.

The chain uses TRBV5-1 and TRBJ1-4; possibly TRBD1 for D (5 bases). The CDR3 totals 14 residues. Per the germline V gene, CDR1 is SGHRS and CDR2 is YFSETQ. V was pared by 3 bases and J by 4 bases, with 10 bases between. The CDR3 sequence: CASSWGTGNEKLFF. CDR3 DNA: TGCGCCAGCAGCTGGGGCACCGGTAATGAAAAACTGTTTTTT.

This clone was recorded a few times. The V call is TRBV29-1, the J call TRBJ1-2, with D possibly matching TRBD1 (6 bases). The V end was cut by 5 bases, the J end by 1 base, with 11 bases between. Germline lookup yields CDR1 SQVTM and CDR2 ANQGSEA. The CDR3 is made up of 13 amino acids. The CDR3 protein is CSVQGQVNYGYTF. CDR3 DNA: TGCAGCGTTCAGGGGCAGGTTAACTATGGCTACACCTTC.

This clone has a handful of counts. The chain links TRBV27 to TRBJ1-1; D gene uncertain. The CDR3 sequence is 16 residues long. Germline loops: CDR1 MNHEY, CDR2 SMNVEV (reference sequence). Trimming left V 0 bases short and J 6 bases short, with 17 bases between. The CDR3 loop reads CASSLSRTRVGAEAFF. CDR3 coding DNA: TGTGCCAGCAGTTTATCCCGCACTAGGGTGGGCGCTGAAGCTTTCTTT.